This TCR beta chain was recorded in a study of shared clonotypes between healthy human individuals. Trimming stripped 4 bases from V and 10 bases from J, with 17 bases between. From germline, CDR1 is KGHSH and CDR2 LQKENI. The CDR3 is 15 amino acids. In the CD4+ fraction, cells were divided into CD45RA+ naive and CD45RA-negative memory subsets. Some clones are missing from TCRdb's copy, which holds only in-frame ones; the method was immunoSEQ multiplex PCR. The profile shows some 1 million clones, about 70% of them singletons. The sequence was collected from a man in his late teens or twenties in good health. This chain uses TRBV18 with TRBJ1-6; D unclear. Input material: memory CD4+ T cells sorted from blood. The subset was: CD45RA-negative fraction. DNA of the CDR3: TGTGCCAGCTCACTTGGACGAGTCGCAGGATCACCCCTCCACTTT. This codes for CASSLGRVAGSPLHF. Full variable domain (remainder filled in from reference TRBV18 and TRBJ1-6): NAGVMQNPRHLVRRRGQEARLRCSPMKGHSHVYWYRQLPEEGLKFMVYLQKENIIDESGMPKERFSAEFPKEGPSILRIQQVVRGDSAAYFCASSLGRVAGSPLHFGNGTRLTVT.